These 14 T cell receptor beta chains share one sample of origin, sequenced in a study of T-cell reconstitution after alpha-beta-depleted transplantation in children. Library preparation (for TCRbeta) was performed with unique molecular identifiers. TCRdb analysed the PCR reads with MiXCR anew, one entry per CDR3 protein. The data contain about 170,000 distinct CDR3 sequences, roughly 10% of them seen just once; the ten biggest clones take up around 13%. Material: PBMCs, obtained before TCRalphabeta/CD19-depleted stem cell transplant. Source of these receptors: a boy aged 2 to 9 with acute myeloid leukemia, due to receive a stem cell transplant.

This clonotype has a count of ten or more. This chain connects TRBV7-2 to TRBJ1-2, with TRBD1 as a possible D gene (5 bases). Deletions cut 5 bases from V and 5 bases from J, with 18 bases between. CDR1 is SGHTA and CDR2 is FQGNSA in the germline V gene. The CDR3 length is 15 residues. The CDR3 reads CASSPTTLGQYGYTF. CDR3 nucleotides: TGTGCCAGCAGCCCTACGACATTGGGGCAATATGGCTACACCTTC.

Many counts were recorded for this clonotype. The genes are TRBV10-3 and TRBJ2-7, with TRBD2 identical over 7 bases. Germline values: CDR1 ENHRY, CDR2 SYGVKD. This CDR3 region has 13 residues. V lost 8 bases, J lost 4 bases, and 8 bases stayed unmatched. The CDR3 nucleotides are TGTGCCATCCAGGATCTAGCGGCGTACGAGCAGTACTTC. Its translation: CAIQDLAAYEQYF.

The chain recombines TRBV18 with TRBJ2-2, with D possibly being TRBD2 (7 bases). CDR1 and CDR2 from the germline V gene are KGHSH and LQKENI. This CDR3 has 15 amino acids. The V end was cut by 2 bases, the J end by 7 bases, with 14 bases between. CDR3 bases: TGTGCCAGCTCACCAGGCCGGGGGGCGCACGGGGAGCTGTTTTTT. This translates into CASSPGRGAHGELFF.

This clonotype was detected many times. The rearrangement joins TRBV12-3 or TRBV12-4 to TRBJ1-2; D is perhaps TRBD1 (5 bases). The V and J ends lost 3 bases and 5 bases respectively, with 13 bases between them. The CDR3 sequence is 14 residues long. CDR3: CASSFEGLGYGYTF. In DNA, the CDR3 is TGTGCCAGCAGTTTTGAGGGACTGGGGTATGGCTACACCTTC.

Many counts were recorded for this clonotype. This sequence joins TRBV5-5 and TRBJ1-1; D ambiguous. Looked up from germline, CDR1 is SGHKS and CDR2 is YYEKEE (reference sequence). The V end lost 4 bases, the J end lost 4 bases, and 17 bases lay between the germline ends. The CDR3 consists of 15 residues. The CDR3 DNA reads TGTGCCAGCAGCCCTTCTTTTTTGGCCCCCACTGAAGCTTTCTTT. Encoded protein: CASSPSFLAPTEAFF.

About this clonotype itself: This may stem from a read error, because a much larger clone lies one nucleotide away. Written as DNA, the CDR3 is TGTGCCAGCAGTTACTCAACGAAAGGGGCAACCTACGCGCAGTACGTC. This gives the protein CASSYSTKGATYAQYV. The gene calls are TRBV6-2 or TRBV6-3 and TRBJ2-7, with a tentative D call TRBD1 (5 bases). Germline CDR1 and CDR2: MNHEY and SVGEGT. The CDR3 has 16 amino acids.

This clonotype was counted ten times or more. The rearrangement links TRBV24-1 to TRBJ2-2, with a tentative D call TRBD1 (6 bases). Trimming cost V 1 base and J 15 bases, with 23 bases left between them. The CDR3 is made up of 16 amino acids. Germline CDR1 KGHDR, CDR2 SFDVKD. This chain's CDR3 is CATSDFGSVGQQGMFF. DNA for the CDR3: TGTGCCACCAGTGATTTTGGATCAGTAGGACAGCAAGGGATGTTTTTT.

This clonotype was seen many times. The genes are TRBV7-9 and TRBJ2-2; TRBD1 agrees at 7 bases. Germline V CDR1 and CDR2: SEHNR, FQNEAQ (reference sequence). The CDR3 runs to 15 residues. V was pared by 4 bases and J by 3 bases, with 5 bases of the junction left unmatched. The CDR3 is CASSSTGIDTGELFF. CDR3 nucleotides: TGTGCCAGCAGCTCGACAGGGATAGACACCGGGGAGCTGTTTTTT.

This clonotype was detected many times. The chain uses TRBV7-2 and TRBJ2-1; D is perhaps TRBD1 (5 bases). Germline CDR1 SGHTA, CDR2 FQGNSA. CDR3 length equals 15 residues. Trimming removed 4 bases at V and 6 bases at J, with 16 bases between. CDR3 loop: CASSSAFGAPNEQFF. The DNA for the CDR3 is TGTGCCAGCAGCTCAGCTTTTGGGGCGCCCAATGAGCAGTTCTTC.

As for this clonotype: It may be a read error: a sequence one base away is much more abundant. The CDR3 carries no conserved terminal phenylalanine or tryptophan, so it likely arises from a read error. V usage is TRBV27 and J usage is TRBJ2-1; 8 bases match TRBD2. CDR1 and CDR2 (germline): MNHEY, SMNVEV (reference sequence). CDR3 length equals 13 residues. V was clipped by 3 bases and J by 13 bases; unmatched bases: 8. The CDR3 spells CASSFSGSRTQFL. CDR3 nucleotide sequence: TGTGCCAGCAGTTTCAGCGGGAGTAGAACCCAGTTCCTC.

This clonotype was seen many times. This chain uses TRBV7-2 with TRBJ1-1; 10 nucleotides align to TRBD1. CDR3 length equals 15 residues. J lost 7 bases, V lost 3 bases, and 8 bases had no gene match. Germline V gene sequence: CDR1 SGHTA, CDR2 FQGNSA. The CDR3 here is CASSLTGGAGNEAFF. The CDR3, as DNA: TGTGCCAGCAGCTTGACAGGGGGCGCGGGGAATGAAGCTTTCTTT.

This clonotype occurred many times. This chain uses TRBV20-1 with TRBJ2-1; D is undetermined. The CDR3 length is 10 residues. Germline CDR1 and CDR2: DFQATT and SNEGSKA (reference sequence). Trimming removed 4 bases at V and 6 bases at J, with 4 bases between. CDR3 sequence (DNA): TGCAGTGCTAAGGGCAATGAGCAGTTCTTC. It translates to CSAKGNEQFF.

This clonotype has more than one count but fewer than ten. The V call is TRBV7-6, the J call TRBJ2-7; the match to TRBD2 covers 8 bases. The CDR3 has 14 amino acids. Germline lookup yields CDR1 SGHVS and CDR2 FNYEAQ. Germline trimming cut 6 bases from V and 3 bases from J; bases unmatched to any gene: 7. The CDR3: CASSQSGRSYEQYF. CDR3 nucleotide sequence: TGTGCCAGCAGTCAAAGCGGGAGAAGCTACGAGCAGTACTTC. Full variable domain (outside the CDR3, taken from reference TRBV7-6 and TRBJ2-7): GAGVSQSPRYKVTKRGQDVALRCDPISGHVSLYWYRQALGQGPEFLTYFNYEAQQDKSGLPNDRFSAERPEGSISTLTIQRTEQRDSAMYRCASSQSGRSYEQYFGPGTRLTVT.

This clonotype was observed many times. The J gene is TRBJ2-1, the V gene TRBV12-3 or TRBV12-4; D is uncertain. The ends were cut back, 8 bases at V and 8 bases at J, with 10 bases in the middle. The CDR3 covers 11 residues. The CDR3 reads CASGSFHEQFF. The DNA for the CDR3 is TGTGCCAGCGGAAGTTTTCATGAGCAGTTCTTC.